A selection of T cell receptor beta chains follows, all from one sample in a study of blood T cell repertoires in COVID-19. Only in-frame clones appear in the TCRdb table, and some are missing; sequencing was by immunoSEQ multiplex PCR. This table has about 140,000 clones, more than 65% appearing once. The sample taken for sequencing was peripheral blood. The receptors derive from a woman in her fifties or sixties with acute or convalescent COVID-19. The CDR3 runs from the conserved cysteine through the conserved F or W. The order of the fields is CDR3 protein, CDR3 DNA, J gene, V gene, clone size, D gene. D genes are given only for firm matches. The size entry is marked missing in some rows and otherwise reads once, few, many or a size class.

CASSSSGRETQYF	TGTGCCAGCAGTTCTAGCGGCAGAGAGACCCAGTACTTC	TRBJ2-5	TRBV27	NA	TRBD2
CASSQDSGYGYTF	TGCGCCAGCAGCCAAGATAGCGGTTATGGCTACACCTTC	TRBJ1-2	TRBV4-3	few	NA
CASSWGGYEQYF	TGTGCCAGCAGTTGGGGCGGCTACGAGCAGTACTTC	TRBJ2-7	TRBV25-1	NA	NA
CSVGDSAPEGYTF	TGCAGCGTTGGGGACAGCGCCCCTGAAGGCTACACCTTC	TRBJ1-2	TRBV29-1	NA	TRBD1
CAWGAAWTQYF	TGTGCCTGGGGGGCGGCGTGGACCCAGTACTTC	TRBJ2-5	TRBV30	once	NA
CASSVGPSGRSNEQFF	TGTGCCAGCAGCGTAGGTCCTAGCGGGAGATCCAATGAGCAGTTCTTC	TRBJ2-1	TRBV9	NA	TRBD2
CASSPRQGSTEAFF	TGTGCCAGCTCACCAAGACAGGGAAGCACTGAAGCTTTCTTT	TRBJ1-1	TRBV18	NA	TRBD1
CASRYNLYTDTQYF	TGCGCCAGCAGATACAACCTGTATACAGATACGCAGTATTTT	TRBJ2-3	TRBV5-1	NA	NA
CASRTGLGAFF	TGTGCCAGCAGGACAGGGTTGGGGGCTTTCTTT	TRBJ1-1	TRBV2	NA	TRBD1
CAISDSGQGDQPQHF	TGTGCCATCAGTGACTCGGGACAGGGGGATCAGCCCCAGCATTTT	TRBJ1-5	TRBV10-3	NA	TRBD1
CASSLTGGRQPQHF	TGTGCCAGCAGCCTGACAGGGGGACGTCAGCCCCAGCATTTT	TRBJ1-5	TRBV28	NA	TRBD1
CASSWTGGLGEQFF	TGTGCCAGTAGTTGGACAGGGGGTTTGGGTGAGCAGTTCTTC	TRBJ2-1	TRBV19	NA	TRBD1
CASSLSRPQGEQFF	TGTGCCAGCAGCTTATCCAGGCCCCAGGGTGAGCAGTTCTTC	TRBJ2-1	TRBV7-3	few	NA
CASSEFRSVTDTQYF	TGCGCCAGCAGTGAGTTTAGATCGGTCACAGATACGCAGTATTTT	TRBJ2-3	TRBV10-2	NA	NA
CSARPAQLFF	TGCAGTGCTAGACCCGCTCAGCTGTTTTTT	TRBJ1-4	TRBV20-1	NA	NA
CASSGPGGGLSSEQYF	TGTGCCAGCAGCGGACCCGGCGGGGGGCTCTCATCCGAGCAGTACTTC	TRBJ2-7	TRBV9	few	TRBD2
CASSRGDLNEKLFF	TGCGCCAGCAGCCGGGGGGACCTTAATGAAAAACTGTTTTTT	TRBJ1-4	TRBV4-1	NA	NA
CASSQEGTLNTEAFF	TGTGCCAGCAGCCAAGAAGGGACACTTAACACTGAAGCTTTCTTT	TRBJ1-1	TRBV4-2	NA	NA
CASSIIGGMGELFF	TGTGCCAGTAGTATTATAGGGGGCATGGGGGAGCTGTTTTTT	TRBJ2-2	TRBV19	NA	TRBD1
CASSLAFSGNTDTQYF	TGTGCCAGCAGCTTAGCGTTTAGCGGAAACACAGATACGCAGTATTTT	TRBJ2-3	TRBV7-9	NA	NA
CASSTGTGGTDTQYF	TGTGCCAGCAGTACCGGCACAGGGGGCACAGATACGCAGTATTTT	TRBJ2-3	TRBV6-5	NA	TRBD1
CASRYSGRPTYEQYF	TGTGCCAGCAGATATAGCGGGAGGCCTACCTACGAGCAGTACTTC	TRBJ2-7	TRBV7-2	NA	TRBD2
CASSLSGGDVFRTQYF	TGTGCCAGCAGTTTATCAGGGGGCGATGTCTTTAGGACCCAGTACTTC	TRBJ2-5	TRBV27	NA	TRBD1
CASSRAMEGWSNQPQHF	TGTGCCAGCAGCCGCGCTATGGAGGGTTGGAGCAATCAGCCCCAGCATTTT	TRBJ1-5	TRBV28	NA	NA
CASSQVLLPSEETQYF	TGCGCCAGCAGCCAAGTTTTACTTCCCTCGGAAGAGACCCAGTACTTC	TRBJ2-5	TRBV4-1	NA	NA
CASSYNPDGRTALAFF	TGTGCCAGCAGCTATAACCCGGATGGGAGGACGGCTTTGGCTTTCTTT	TRBJ1-1	TRBV5-6	NA	NA
CASSPSGGVLETEAFF	TGTGCCAGCAGCCCTTCGGGAGGGGTCTTGGAAACTGAAGCTTTCTTT	TRBJ1-1	TRBV14	NA	NA
CASRRGQSSYNEQFF	TGTGCCAGCAGACGTGGACAGAGCTCCTACAATGAGCAGTTCTTC	TRBJ2-1	TRBV11-2	NA	NA
CAWSGKGKGSRYNEQFF	TGTGCCTGGAGTGGAAAGGGGAAGGGCTCGCGATACAATGAGCAGTTCTTC	TRBJ2-1	TRBV30	NA	NA
CASCSGQSNQPQHF	TGTGCCAGCTGTTCTGGGCAAAGCAATCAGCCCCAGCATTTT	TRBJ1-5	TRBV27	NA	NA